The 2 T cell receptor beta chains given below trace back to one sample, sequenced in a study of blood T cell repertoires in COVID-19. The protocol was immunoSEQ multiplex PCR, while the TCRdb copy is restricted to in-frame clones and leaves out a portion. The sample consists of about 400,000 clones, 88% of them appearing once. The sequencing input was PBMCs or T cells enriched from blood (not recorded which). The origin of the receptors is a woman in her thirties or forties with acute COVID-19.

The chain is built from TRBV30 and TRBJ1-2; 8 bases are a match to TRBD1. CDR1 and CDR2 (germline): GTSNPN, SVGIG (reference sequence). V lost 5 bases to trimming and J lost 8 bases; unmatched junction nucleotides: 7. The CDR3 is 12 amino acids. The CDR3 reads CAWAGQGEGYTF. CDR3 sequence (DNA): TGTGCCTGGGCAGGACAGGGCGAAGGCTACACCTTC. Together with reference TRBV30 and TRBJ1-2, the CDR3 gives the full variable domain: SQTIHQWPATLVQPVGSPLSLECTVEGTSNPNLYWYRQAAGRGLQLLFYSVGIGQISSEVPQNLSASRPQDRQFILSSKKLLLSDSGFYLCAWAGQGEGYTFGSGTRLTVV.

The gene calls are TRBV12-3 or TRBV12-4 and TRBJ1-1; D gene ambiguous. CDR3 length: 13 amino acids. V was shortened by 6 bases and J by 5 bases, with 13 bases between the two germline ends. CDR3 sequence reads: CASSPVSGTEAFF. The CDR3 DNA is TGTGCCAGCAGCCCGGTGAGTGGTACTGAAGCTTTCTTT.